These 20 T cell receptor beta chains originate from one sample sequenced in a study of control samples from healthy donors and cancer patients. TCRdb's table, derived via immunoSEQ multiplex PCR, lists solely in-frame clones and lacks some. This table has roughly 100,000 clones, roughly 94% appearing once. Sequenced material: blood. These receptors were obtained from a woman between 18 and 29 years old in good health.

This clone was seen a handful of times. The DNA for the CDR3 is TGTGCCAGCAGCCCTATGACCCGGACCGGAGGGGGCACAGATACGCAGTATTTT. This gives the protein CASSPMTRTGGGTDTQYF. The chain employs TRBV5-6 and TRBJ2-3; possible D gene TRBD2, 6 bases. Deletions cut 4 bases from V and 1 base from J, with 22 bases between. This CDR3 region has 18 residues. Germline lookup yields CDR1 SGHDT and CDR2 YYEEEE.

CDR3 in DNA: TGTGCCAGCAGCTTTCTAAGAGGGTCCTACAATGAGCAGTTCTTC. This gives the protein CASSFLRGSYNEQFF. The chain combines TRBV7-2 with TRBJ2-1; possibly TRBD2 for D (5 bases). The V gene lost 3 bases and the J gene lost 1 base, with 10 bases spanning the gap. Germline lookup yields CDR1 SGHTA and CDR2 FQGNSA. The CDR3 runs to 15 residues. The whole variable domain, remainder taken from reference TRBV7-2 and TRBJ2-1, is GAGVSQSPSNKVTEKGKDVELRCDPISGHTALYWYRQSLGQGLEFLIYFQGNSAPDKSGLPSDRFSAERTGGSVSTLTIQRTQQEDSAVYLCASSFLRGSYNEQFFGPGTRLTVL.

The chain carries TRBV4-3 and TRBJ1-2; no clear D gene. This CDR3 is 14 amino acids long. Germline V gives CDR1 LGHNA, CDR2 YSLEER. Trimming removed 0 bases from V and 4 bases from J, with 9 bases in between. CDR3 amino acids: CASSQDTSFYGYTF. In DNA, the CDR3 is TGCGCCAGCAGCCAAGATACTAGCTTCTATGGCTACACCTTC.

The chain has TRBV6-5 and TRBJ2-7; a possible D gene is TRBD2 (6 bases). The CDR3 totals 14 residues. V dropped 4 bases and J dropped 7 bases, with 17 bases sitting between them. Germline V gene sequence: CDR1 MNHEY, CDR2 SVGAGI. The DNA for the CDR3 is TGTGCCAGCAGTTCTGGACTCGGGGGTAGAGAGCAGTACTTC. As protein: CASSSGLGGREQYF.

This chain uses TRBV7-3 with TRBJ2-1; D call uncertain. CDR1 is SGHTA and CDR2 is FQGTGA in the germline V gene. V shed 4 bases and J shed 6 bases, with 10 bases lying between them. The CDR3 runs to 13 residues. CDR3 nucleotide sequence: TGTGCCAGCAGCTCCGACCCCTTCAATGAGCAGTTCTTC. It specifies CASSSDPFNEQFF.

V usage is TRBV2 and J usage is TRBJ2-3, with D maybe TRBD1 (5 bases). The CDR3 runs to 14 residues. Germline values: CDR1 SNHLY, CDR2 FYNNEI. Trimming took off 6 bases at V and 0 bases at J, with 10 bases between the two ends. Written as DNA, the CDR3 is TGTGCCAGCAGGGACACCTCTAGCACAGATACGCAGTATTTT. This sequence encodes CASRDTSSTDTQYF.

The V gene is TRBV28, the J gene TRBJ2-7; D is unclear. CDR1 is MDHEN and CDR2 is SYDVKM in the germline V gene. Trimming left V 6 bases short and J 0 bases short, with 9 bases between. This CDR3 contains 13 residues. In nucleotides, the CDR3 is TGTGCCAGCAGCCCGGCGAGCTCCTACGAGCAGTACTTC. Encoded protein: CASSPASSYEQYF.

The rearrangement uses TRBV28 and TRBJ1-5; tentative D call: TRBD1 (5 bases). Trimming cost V 2 bases and J 2 bases, with 7 bases left between them. Germline CDR1 is MDHEN and CDR2 is SYDVKM. This CDR3 spans 14 amino acids. The CDR3 here is CASSLGRGNQPQHF. The CDR3 DNA follows: TGTGCCAGCAGTTTAGGCAGGGGCAATCAGCCCCAGCATTTT.

The gene calls are TRBV12-3 or TRBV12-4 and TRBJ2-5; no reliable D call. With 3 bases removed from V and 4 bases from J, the gap between germline ends came to 9 bases. The CDR3 is 13 residues long. The CDR3 DNA sequence: TGTGCCAGCAGTTTGCGGCGCGCAGAGACCCAGTACTTC. It specifies CASSLRRAETQYF.

The genes are TRBV11-2 and TRBJ1-2; D is possibly TRBD1 (5 bases). The germline V and J ends were trimmed by 5 bases and 4 bases, with 11 bases remaining between them. Germline CDR1 is SGHAT and CDR2 is FQNNGV. This CDR3 spans 13 amino acids. The CDR3 loop is CASSRLGAYGYTF. CDR3 sequence (DNA): TGTGCCAGCAGCCGTCTTGGGGCCTATGGCTACACCTTC.

The V and J genes are TRBV6-6 and TRBJ1-5; TRBD1 is a possible D gene (5 bases). The V end lost 2 bases, the J end lost 0 bases, and 8 bases lay between the germline ends. The CDR3 consists of 15 residues. Germline CDR1 and CDR2: MNHNY and SVGAGI (reference sequence). The CDR3: CASSYRGDSNQPQHF. The DNA of the CDR3 is TGTGCCAGCAGTTACAGGGGCGATAGCAATCAGCCCCAGCATTTT.

The rearrangement uses TRBV27 and TRBJ2-1, with 11 positions matching TRBD2. CDR1 and CDR2 (germline): MNHEY, SMNVEV (reference sequence). This CDR3 is 16 amino acids long. Unmatched junction bases numbered 8, after V lost 4 bases and J lost 6 bases. The CDR3 region is CASSSRLAGILNEQFF. CDR3 DNA sequence: TGTGCCAGCAGTTCCCGACTAGCGGGGATACTCAATGAGCAGTTCTTC.

This chain links TRBV14 with TRBJ1-1, with D unclear. The CDR3 length is 12 residues. From germline, CDR1 is SGHDN and CDR2 FVKESK. Trimming took 1 base from V and 8 from J, leaving 8 bases between them. CDR3 sequence (DNA): TGTGCCAGCAGCCAAGTTTGGCAGGAAGCTTTCTTT. It specifies CASSQVWQEAFF. The whole variable domain, filled in from reference TRBV14 and TRBJ1-1, reads EAGVTQFPSHSVIEKGQTVTLRCDPISGHDNLYWYRRVMGKEIKFLLHFVKESKQDESGMPNNRFLAERTGGTYSTLKVQPAELEDSGVYFCASSQVWQEAFFGQGTRLTVV.

The chain combines TRBV5-1 with TRBJ1-2; the D gene is possibly TRBD1 (6 bases). Trimming cost V 0 bases and J 4 bases, with 13 bases left between them. Germline V gene sequence: CDR1 SGHRS, CDR2 YFSETQ. The CDR3 extends over 15 amino acids. The CDR3 spells CASSLDPGGGYGYTF. CDR3 nucleotides: TGCGCCAGCAGCTTGGATCCTGGGGGCGGCTATGGCTACACCTTC.

The chain links TRBV11-3 to TRBJ2-7; 10 bases map to TRBD2. The CDR3 totals 19 residues. Per germline, CDR1 SGHNT and CDR2 YENEEA. V was pared by 4 bases and J by 4 bases, with 19 bases of the junction left unmatched. The CDR3 DNA sequence: TGTGCCAGCAGCTACACTGGGCTAGCGGGGGCAGCGGTCGTTTACGAGCAGTACTTC. Encoded protein: CASSYTGLAGAAVVYEQYF.

The genes are TRBV12-3 or TRBV12-4 and TRBJ2-7; D gene unclear. V lost 3 bases to trimming and J lost 6 bases, with 9 bases between them. CDR3 size: 12 residues. The CDR3 DNA sequence: TGTGCCAGCAGTTTCAGTCTACTCGAGCAGTACTTC. It is translated as CASSFSLLEQYF.

The chain recombines TRBV5-1 with TRBJ2-3; TRBD2 matches at 9 bases. The length of the CDR3 is 14 residues. CDR1 SGHRS and CDR2 YFSETQ come from the germline V gene. V shed 6 bases and J 4 bases; nucleotides not matched to a gene: 6. In DNA, the CDR3 is TGCGCCAGCAAACCCCAGCGGGAGGCAGATACGCAGTATTTT. Translating it yields CASKPQREADTQYF.

The V and J genes are TRBV5-1 and TRBJ1-6, with a weak D call TRBD1 (6 bases). Germline CDR1 SGHRS, CDR2 YFSETQ. CDR3 length equals 13 residues. Between the trimmed V and J ends, which lost 10 bases and 3 bases, there was a span of 11 bases. The CDR3 loop reads CAPRGLYNSPLHF. For the CDR3, the DNA is TGCGCCCCCCGGGGGCTCTATAATTCACCCCTCCACTTT.

The chain has TRBV3-1 (or the pseudogene TRBV3-2) and TRBJ1-1; D uncertain. Germline assignment: CDR1 LGHDT and CDR2 YNNKEL (reference sequence). The CDR3 has 14 amino acids. Trimming removed 1 base at V and 1 base at J, with 7 bases between. CDR3 nucleotides: TGTGCCAGCAGCCAAGGCTGGGGGAACACTGAAGCTTTCTTT. Its translation: CASSQGWGNTEAFF.

The chain is built from TRBV5-5 and TRBJ2-3; D is possibly TRBD2 (5 bases). V was clipped by 4 bases and J by 2 bases, with 14 bases between them. The germline CDR1 and CDR2 sequences are SGHKS and YYEKEE (reference sequence). This CDR3 is built from 15 residues. The CDR3 sequence: CASSQRWRNTDTQYF. The DNA of the CDR3 is TGTGCCAGCAGCCAGCGGTGGCGGAACACAGATACGCAGTATTTT. Together with reference TRBV5-5 and TRBJ2-3, the CDR3 gives the full variable domain: DAGVTQSPTHLIKTRGQQVTLRCSPISGHKSVSWYQQVLGQGPQFIFQYYEKEERGRGNFPDRFSARQFPNYSSELNVNALLLGDSALYLCASSQRWRNTDTQYFGPGTRLTVL.